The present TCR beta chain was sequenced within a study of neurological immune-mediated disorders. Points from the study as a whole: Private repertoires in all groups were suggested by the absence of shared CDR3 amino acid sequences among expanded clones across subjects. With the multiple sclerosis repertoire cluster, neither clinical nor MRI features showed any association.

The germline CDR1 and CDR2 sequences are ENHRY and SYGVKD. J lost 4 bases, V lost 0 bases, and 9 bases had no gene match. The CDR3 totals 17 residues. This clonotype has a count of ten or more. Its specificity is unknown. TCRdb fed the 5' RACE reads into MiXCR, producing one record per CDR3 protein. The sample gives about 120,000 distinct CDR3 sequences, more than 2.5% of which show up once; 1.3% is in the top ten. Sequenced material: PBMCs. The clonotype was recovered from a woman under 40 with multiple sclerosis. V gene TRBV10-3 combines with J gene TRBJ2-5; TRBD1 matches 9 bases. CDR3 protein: CAISESSSGQGGETQYF. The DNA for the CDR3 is TGTGCCATCAGTGAGTCGTCGTCGGGACAGGGTGGAGAGACCCAGTACTTC.